This T cell receptor beta chain comes out of a study of blood T cell repertoires in COVID-19. Across the whole study: There were acute and convalescent COVID-19 samples, and they came from the United States, Italy and Spain. The analysed material was cDNA or gDNA that came from T cells, B-cell-depleted T cells, or PBMCs.

Under the authors' procedure: Estimation of nucleated cell counts relied on the amplification of reference gene primers. The data were produced by immunoSEQ multiplex PCR, yet TCRdb's version contains in-frame clones alone and is incomplete. Clonal size and the V and J genes are those of that table, whereas D and trimming came from the DNA. The data hold over 150,000 clones, with over 75% observed a single time. J was trimmed by 0 bases and V by 2 bases; bases with no gene match: 5. The CDR3 loop spans 15 amino acids. Germline V CDR1 and CDR2: GTSNPN, SVGIG (reference sequence). This receptor was obtained from an elderly man with COVID-19, enrolled during active disease. Sequenced input: peripheral blood. The chain links TRBV30 to TRBJ1-1, with TRBD1 matching 8 bases. CDR3 DNA: TGTGCCTGGAGTATGGACAGGGCATTGAACACTGAAGCTTTCTTT. Its protein is CAWSMDRALNTEAFF.